This TCR beta chain comes out of a study of blood T cells in healthy people across ages. On this clonotype itself: The antigen is undetermined. The CDR3 end shows no conserved phenylalanine or tryptophan, and so a read error is likely. The DNA is omitted, as the CDR3 cannot be located on it reliably, and the CDR3 follows TCRdb's listing.

A second PCR of 7 to 11 cycles used a sample-barcoded 5' primer and a J-beta primer mix. TCRdb itself ran the 5' RACE reads through MiXCR, one entry per CDR3 protein. The sample includes hundreds of thousands of distinct CDR3 sequences, around 20% of them seen just once. General observations from the study: TCR beta diversity, measured per million T cells, fell in a roughly linear way with age. The unknown donor CMV status may have confounded expanded clonotype changes.

The receptor was isolated from a man between 65 and 85 years old in good health. Sequenced input: blood.

The CDR3 region is CASGHMGQVHL. The V and J genes are TRBV7-9 and TRBJ2-7; no check of the table's D call, TRBD1, against the DNA was made. Germline CDR1 reads SEHNR; CDR2 reads FQNEAQ (reference sequence). Both ends counted, the CDR3 spans 11 residues.